This TCR beta chain was identified in a study of T cell responses to AZD1222 COVID-19 vaccine. TCRdb's copy holds only in-frame clones and misses some; the assay was immunoSEQ multiplex PCR. The table records approximately 100,000 clones, roughly 94% of them present only once. Concerning this clone itself: Antigen unknown.

Whole-study results and caveats: It should be noted that donors were predominantly white British and more often female, and clonal diversity was possibly underestimated.

The CDR3 is 15 residues long. Germline V gene data show CDR1 as LNHDA and CDR2 as SQIVND (reference sequence). With 2 bases removed from V and 10 bases from J, the gap between germline ends came to 18 bases. The TCR was taken from an adult in good health. The rearrangement uses TRBV19 and TRBJ2-1, with D tentatively TRBD2 (6 bases). This sample comprised peripheral blood, obtained on day 0 of AZD1222 vaccination. CDR3: CASSIQPSAAREQFF. DNA of the CDR3: TGTGCCAGTAGTATACAGCCTAGCGCAGCCCGGGAGCAGTTCTTC. Full variable domain (rest looked up from reference TRBV19 and TRBJ2-1): DGGITQSPKYLFRKEGQNVTLSCEQNLNHDAMYWYRQDPGQGLRLIYYSQIVNDFQKGDIAEGYSVSREKKESFPLTVTSAQKNPTAFYLCASSIQPSAAREQFFGPGTRLTVL.